By its share, the clone carrying this T cell receptor (beta chain) is large. Its antigen is as yet unknown. A library made for alpha chains picked up this beta chain off target, so its size means little. Using its own MiXCR run on the 5' RACE reads, TCRdb lists one record per CDR3 protein. The sample yields about 1,500 distinct CDR3 sequences, under 15% seen once. This specimen comes from a study of spatial heterogeneity in lung cancer. At the level of the study: There were consistently more beta-chain sequences detected than alpha-chain sequences. TCR transcript counts in tumor regions correlated strongly with a T cell module score from matched bulk RNA-seq.

Time point here: sample taken at primary tumor resection. The donor population consisted of about 75 patients with untreated, early-stage non-small cell lung cancer. Whole RNA came from tumor, nontumor lung or frozen PBMC and was sequenced without being sorted. Study findings and constraints: Tracking of tumor mutation counts was seen in expanded intratumoral alpha and beta TCR counts.

The clonotype was recovered from a female donor with early-stage non-small cell lung cancer. The sequencing here drew on lung tumor tissue, taken at surgery.

The CDR3 is CASSLGGGSSYNEQFF. CDR3 coding DNA: TGTGCCAGCAGCCTGGGCGGGGGCAGCTCCTACAATGAGCAGTTCTTC. The rearrangement links TRBV6-1 to TRBJ2-1; D perhaps matches TRBD2 (7 bases). This CDR3 is built from 16 residues. CDR1 and CDR2 from the germline V gene are MNHNS and SASEGT. V dropped 6 bases and J dropped 0 bases, with 15 bases sitting between them.